The rows below give T cell receptor beta chains drawn from one sample of a study of blood T cells in healthy people across ages. TCRdb reprocessed the 5' RACE reads via MiXCR and lists one record per CDR3 protein. The table shows hundreds of thousands of distinct CDR3 sequences, with roughly 64% occurring only once. Material for sequencing was blood. Receptors originate from a man younger than 45 in good health. Both conserved end residues are part of each CDR3. Each record gives: D gene, V gene, J gene, clone size, CDR3 protein, CDR3 DNA. A D gene is named only where the DNA matches it firmly. Only part of the rows carry a size: once, few, many, or a class if the clone is expanded.

d_call: TRBD1; v_call: TRBV7-6; j_call: TRBJ2-7; clone_size: few; cdr3_aa: CASSIRQGPHEQYF; cdr3_nt: TGTGCCAGCAGCATAAGACAGGGTCCCCACGAGCAGTACTTC
d_call: TRBD2; v_call: TRBV6-1; j_call: TRBJ2-7; clone_size: .; cdr3_aa: CASSEPWTSGTYEQYF; cdr3_nt: TGTGCCAGCAGTGAACCCTGGACTAGCGGAACCTACGAGCAGTACTTC
d_call: .; v_call: TRBV20-1; j_call: TRBJ1-2; clone_size: few; cdr3_aa: CSARDSGARGYTF; cdr3_nt: TGCAGTGCTAGAGATTCGGGGGCGCGGGGCTACACCTTC
d_call: TRBD2; v_call: TRBV20-1; j_call: TRBJ2-1; clone_size: .; cdr3_aa: CSARDGTSVSGAQFF; cdr3_nt: TGCAGTGCTAGAGATGGGACTAGCGTCTCGGGTGCGCAGTTCTTC
d_call: .; v_call: TRBV27; j_call: TRBJ2-1; clone_size: few; cdr3_aa: CASSLLGSNEQFF; cdr3_nt: TGTGCCAGCAGTTTATTGGGTAGTAATGAGCAGTTCTTC
d_call: TRBD1; v_call: TRBV12-3/TRBV12-4; j_call: TRBJ1-2; clone_size: .; cdr3_aa: CASIGQGVGYGYTF; cdr3_nt: TGTGCCAGCATCGGACAGGGTGTCGGCTATGGCTACACCTTC
d_call: TRBD2; v_call: TRBV7-6; j_call: TRBJ2-1; clone_size: .; cdr3_aa: CASSLRRTALLAGGSEQFF; cdr3_nt: TGTGCCAGCAGCTTACGTAGAACAGCCCTCTTAGCGGGGGGGTCTGAGCAGTTCTTC
d_call: .; v_call: TRBV6-2/TRBV6-3; j_call: TRBJ1-2; clone_size: few; cdr3_aa: CASSYSTIVGYYGYTF; cdr3_nt: TGTGCCAGCAGTTACTCGACTATCGTAGGATACTATGGCTACACCTTC
d_call: TRBD2; v_call: TRBV6-2/TRBV6-3; j_call: TRBJ2-3; clone_size: .; cdr3_aa: CASSLPLAGGVSSTDTQYF; cdr3_nt: TGTGCCAGCAGTCTACCGCTAGCGGGAGGGGTATCTTCCACAGATACGCAGTATTTT
d_call: TRBD1; v_call: TRBV20-1; j_call: TRBJ2-1; clone_size: .; cdr3_aa: CSADNRGLVNEQFF; cdr3_nt: TGCAGTGCTGACAACAGGGGGCTGGTCAATGAGCAGTTCTTC
d_call: .; v_call: TRBV29-1; j_call: TRBJ1-2; clone_size: .; cdr3_aa: CSVEDPAATNYGYTF; cdr3_nt: TGCAGCGTTGAAGATCCGGCAGCCACTAACTATGGCTACACCTTC
d_call: .; v_call: TRBV12-3/TRBV12-4; j_call: TRBJ2-7; clone_size: .; cdr3_aa: CASSAGDLTYEQYF; cdr3_nt: TGTGCCAGCAGCGCCGGGGACTTAACCTACGAGCAGTACTTC
d_call: .; v_call: TRBV20-1; j_call: TRBJ2-4; clone_size: few; cdr3_aa: CSARDLGDSKNIQYF; cdr3_nt: TGCAGTGCTAGAGATCTCGGAGACAGCAAAAACATTCAGTACTTC
d_call: .; v_call: TRBV28; j_call: TRBJ1-2; clone_size: .; cdr3_aa: CASSPMTLGPLHGYTF; cdr3_nt: TGTGCCAGCAGTCCTATGACATTAGGGCCCCTCCATGGCTACACCTTC
d_call: TRBD2; v_call: TRBV13; j_call: TRBJ2-5; clone_size: few; cdr3_aa: CASSFQRGREQYF; cdr3_nt: TGTGCCAGCAGCTTCCAGCGGGGAAGGGAGCAGTACTTC
d_call: .; v_call: TRBV15; j_call: TRBJ2-3; clone_size: .; cdr3_aa: CATSRDRGTDTQYF; cdr3_nt: TGTGCCACCAGCAGAGACAGGGGTACGGATACGCAGTATTTT
d_call: .; v_call: TRBV5-1; j_call: TRBJ1-2; clone_size: .; cdr3_aa: CASSLGPLANYGYTF; cdr3_nt: TGCGCCAGCAGCTTAGGACCGCTCGCTAACTATGGCTACACCTTC
d_call: TRBD2; v_call: TRBV4-1; j_call: TRBJ2-1; clone_size: .; cdr3_aa: CASSQPGLARDEQFF; cdr3_nt: TGCGCCAGCAGCCAACCGGGACTAGCGAGGGATGAGCAGTTCTTC
d_call: .; v_call: TRBV6-5; j_call: TRBJ2-5; clone_size: many; cdr3_aa: CASSSQQETQYF; cdr3_nt: TGTGCCAGCAGTTCTCAGCAAGAGACCCAGTACTTC
d_call: .; v_call: TRBV3-1; j_call: TRBJ1-2; clone_size: few; cdr3_aa: CASSQGLGYTF; cdr3_nt: TGTGCCAGCAGCCAAGGACTTGGCTACACCTTC
d_call: TRBD1; v_call: TRBV28; j_call: TRBJ1-2; clone_size: once; cdr3_aa: CASSPSGNRPDRDFLGGYTF; cdr3_nt: TGTGCCAGCAGTCCTTCTGGAAATCGGCCGGACAGGGATTTTTTGGGGGGCTACACCTTC
d_call: .; v_call: TRBV20-1; j_call: TRBJ1-2; clone_size: .; cdr3_aa: CSARDREGGYGYTF; cdr3_nt: TGCAGTGCTAGAGATCGGGAGGGAGGCTATGGCTACACCTTC
d_call: .; v_call: TRBV20-1; j_call: TRBJ2-5; clone_size: once; cdr3_aa: CRPSGGQLRQETQYF; cdr3_nt: TGCAGACCTAGTGGAGGGCAGCTCCGACAAGAGACCCAGTACTTC
d_call: TRBD1; v_call: TRBV20-1; j_call: TRBJ1-6; clone_size: .; cdr3_aa: CSAREAGTVNSPLHF; cdr3_nt: TGCAGTGCTAGAGAGGCCGGGACAGTTAATTCACCCCTCCACTTT
d_call: .; v_call: TRBV5-1; j_call: TRBJ2-7; clone_size: .; cdr3_aa: CASRTAPADEQYF; cdr3_nt: TGCGCCAGCAGAACCGCACCCGCGGACGAGCAGTACTTC
d_call: .; v_call: TRBV4-2; j_call: TRBJ2-4; clone_size: .; cdr3_aa: CASSQVVTPAAKNIQYF; cdr3_nt: TGTGCCAGCAGCCAAGTTGTTACCCCAGCAGCCAAAAACATTCAGTACTTC
d_call: TRBD2; v_call: TRBV20-1; j_call: TRBJ2-7; clone_size: .; cdr3_aa: CSARDVAGGHRFYEQYF; cdr3_nt: TGCAGTGCTAGAGATGTAGCGGGAGGGCACCGATTCTACGAGCAGTACTTC
d_call: TRBD1; v_call: TRBV5-1; j_call: TRBJ1-2; clone_size: .; cdr3_aa: CASSLSGGDGYTF; cdr3_nt: TGCGCCAGCAGCTTGTCAGGGGGCGATGGCTACACCTTC
d_call: .; v_call: TRBV7-2; j_call: TRBJ1-2; clone_size: .; cdr3_aa: CASSFLAGPYGYTF; cdr3_nt: TGTGCCAGCAGCTTCCTGGCAGGGCCCTATGGCTACACCTTC
d_call: TRBD1; v_call: TRBV28; j_call: TRBJ2-7; clone_size: many; cdr3_aa: CASSYGQDYEQYF; cdr3_nt: TGTGCCAGCAGTTACGGACAGGATTACGAGCAGTACTTC
d_call: .; v_call: TRBV28; j_call: TRBJ1-2; clone_size: .; cdr3_aa: CASSFSGQRSYTF; cdr3_nt: TGTGCCAGCAGTTTTTCAGGGCAGAGGAGCTACACCTTC
d_call: TRBD1; v_call: TRBV11-3; j_call: TRBJ2-7; clone_size: once; cdr3_aa: CASRYHTGTGKREQYF; cdr3_nt: TGTGCCAGCAGGTATCACACCGGGACAGGGAAACGCGAGCAGTACTTC
d_call: TRBD2; v_call: TRBV6-5; j_call: TRBJ2-3; clone_size: .; cdr3_aa: CVVAGVTDTQYF; cdr3_nt: TGTGTCGTGGCGGGAGTTACAGATACGCAGTATTTT
d_call: .; v_call: TRBV6-1; j_call: TRBJ1-1; clone_size: .; cdr3_aa: CASKLGSAAYTEAFF; cdr3_nt: TGTGCCAGCAAATTGGGATCGGCAGCTTACACTGAAGCTTTCTTT
d_call: TRBD2; v_call: TRBV4-1; j_call: TRBJ2-7; clone_size: .; cdr3_aa: CASSRIGHGTNYEQYF; cdr3_nt: TGCGCCAGCAGCCGGATTGGGCACGGGACTAACTATGAGCAGTACTTC
d_call: .; v_call: TRBV5-4; j_call: TRBJ2-1; clone_size: .; cdr3_aa: CASSSTILHNEQFF; cdr3_nt: TGTGCCAGCAGCTCAACAATACTTCACAATGAGCAGTTCTTC
d_call: .; v_call: TRBV30; j_call: TRBJ2-7; clone_size: .; cdr3_aa: CAWSVATYEQYF; cdr3_nt: TGTGCCTGGAGTGTCGCAACCTACGAGCAGTACTTC
d_call: TRBD2; v_call: TRBV6-2/TRBV6-3; j_call: TRBJ2-7; clone_size: .; cdr3_aa: CASGRAGSYEQYF; cdr3_nt: TGTGCCAGCGGGAGAGCGGGATCCTACGAGCAGTACTTC
d_call: .; v_call: TRBV29-1; j_call: TRBJ2-7; clone_size: few; cdr3_aa: CSVDDGTPYEQYF; cdr3_nt: TGCAGCGTTGATGATGGGACACCTTACGAGCAGTACTTC
d_call: TRBD2; v_call: TRBV6-1; j_call: TRBJ2-5; clone_size: many; cdr3_aa: CASSRLAGEAGRVKTQYF; cdr3_nt: TGTGCCAGCAGTCGACTAGCGGGAGAGGCGGGTCGGGTAAAGACCCAGTACTTC
d_call: .; v_call: TRBV20-1; j_call: TRBJ1-2; clone_size: many; cdr3_aa: CSAAMSNYGYTF; cdr3_nt: TGCAGTGCGGCCATGTCTAACTATGGCTACACCTTC
d_call: TRBD1; v_call: TRBV29-1; j_call: TRBJ2-7; clone_size: few; cdr3_aa: CSGGQGRGYEQYF; cdr3_nt: TGCAGCGGAGGACAGGGACGCGGCTACGAGCAGTACTTC
d_call: TRBD2; v_call: TRBV6-1; j_call: TRBJ2-7; clone_size: few; cdr3_aa: CASSTLRTSSFGEQYF; cdr3_nt: TGTGCCAGCAGTACCCTGCGGACTAGCTCATTCGGCGAGCAGTACTTC
d_call: TRBD2; v_call: TRBV20-1; j_call: TRBJ2-7; clone_size: .; cdr3_aa: CSAREGTSGTYEQYF; cdr3_nt: TGCAGTGCTAGAGAGGGGACTAGCGGAACCTACGAGCAGTACTTC
d_call: TRBD2; v_call: TRBV6-6; j_call: TRBJ2-7; clone_size: few; cdr3_aa: CASSYVREAHEQYF; cdr3_nt: TGTGCCAGCAGTTACGTGCGGGAGGCCCACGAGCAGTACTTC
d_call: .; v_call: TRBV6-2/TRBV6-3; j_call: TRBJ2-7; clone_size: .; cdr3_aa: CASSYSYQGGEQYF; cdr3_nt: TGTGCCAGCAGTTACTCCTATCAGGGAGGCGAGCAGTACTTC